This TCR beta chain was identified during a study of T cell changes during pregnancy in multiple sclerosis (dated by TCRdb to between 2018 and 2021). Regarding the study in general: In women with multiple sclerosis, the researchers looked at how the T cell repertoire shifted as pregnancy progressed.

In the germline V gene, CDR1 corresponds to SGHVS and CDR2 to FQNEAQ. The CDR3 starts with the cysteine, ends with the phenylalanine, and has 14 residues. Only CDR3 DNA remains: 42 bases, in frame from the first base. V and J are trimmed by 5 bases and 4 bases, and the gene matches miss 8 bases of the junction. Library construction relied on the immunoSEQ multiplex PCR assay. Imported from immuneACCESS, the table was reduced by TCRdb to in-frame sequences with V and J called. These copies leave out some clones; in studies compared against another copy, an unresolved V gene accounts for under half, and the cause of the remainder is not known. This sample is represented by around 52,000 clones; around 92% of them were singletons. The top ten clonotypes cover 0.16% of the sample. In the case of this clone: The specificity of this receptor is unknown. No qualities accompany the bases; no much larger clone lies one base away.

The specimen comprised CD4+ T cells from peripheral blood mononuclear cells, sampled after pregnancy. Rearrangement joined TRBV7-8 to TRBJ2-7, and 7 junction bases match TRBD1. The sequence was obtained from a female donor in good health, enrolled as a control in a pregnancy study. Read as DNA, the sequence is TGTGCCAGCAGCCGAAGGGACAGCCCATACGAGCAGTACTTC. Its protein reads: CASSRRDSPYEQYF.